Listed here are 5 T cell receptor beta chains from one sample, sequenced in a study of OX40 agonist ivuxolimab in advanced cancers. Produced via immunoSEQ multiplex PCR; TCRdb's table is partial and in-frame only. The sample yields around 30,000 clones, approximately 93% seen once. The sample consisted of CD4+ or CD8+ T cells sorted from blood, taken in a trial of the OX40 agonist ivuxolimab. Every receptor here comes from an adult with an advanced solid tumor such as melanoma, head and neck, liver or kidney cancer.

This clone occurred a few times. CDR3 DNA: TGTGCCAGCAGTTCCCCCTCCAAGAGCAATCAGCCCCAGCATTTT. It translates to CASSSPSKSNQPQHF. V and J are TRBV28 and TRBJ1-5; D uncertain. This CDR3 region has 15 residues. Germline V gene lookup returns CDR1 MDHEN and CDR2 SYDVKM. Trimming shortened V by 4 bases and J by 1 base, and 11 bases separated the two germline ends.

This chain uses TRBV7-9 with TRBJ1-5; weak D call: TRBD1 (6 bases). The CDR3 spans 16 residues. Looked up from germline, CDR1 is SEHNR and CDR2 is FQNEAQ (reference sequence). V dropped 2 bases and J dropped 4 bases, with 15 bases sitting between them. For the CDR3, the DNA is TGTGCCAGCAGCTTACCCCCCGCAGGGGAGAATCAGCCCCAGCATTTT. Translated, it gives CASSLPPAGENQPQHF.

The rearrangement links TRBV5-8 to TRBJ1-1; D is perhaps TRBD1 (5 bases). Germline CDR1 reads SGHTS; CDR2 reads YDEGEE. The V and J ends lost 4 bases and 1 base respectively, with 8 bases between them. The CDR3 is 13 amino acids. The CDR3 loop is CASSVGTNTEAFF. CDR3 nucleotide sequence: TGTGCCAGCAGCGTTGGGACGAACACTGAAGCTTTCTTT.

The rearrangement links TRBV6-5 to TRBJ2-2; D is perhaps TRBD1 (5 bases). The CDR3 has 16 amino acids. V dropped 2 bases and J dropped 1 base, with 11 bases sitting between them. Germline CDR1 reads MNHEY; CDR2 reads SVGAGI. The CDR3 spells CASSYPPTENTGELFF. The CDR3 region has the DNA TGTGCCAGCAGTTACCCTCCGACAGAGAACACCGGGGAGCTGTTTTTT.

This clone has just one count. The chain links TRBV27 to TRBJ2-7, with 7 bases identical to TRBD1. The ends lost 4 bases at V and 2 bases at J; junction bases unmatched: 5. The CDR3 spans 14 residues. CDR1 and CDR2 (germline): MNHEY, SMNVEV (reference sequence). Here the CDR3 DNA reads TGTGCCAGCAGTTATTATCAGGGGGCCTACGAGCAGTACTTC. This gives the protein CASSYYQGAYEQYF.